One and the same sample provided the 31 T cell receptor beta chains below, sequenced in a study of regulatory T cells in long-lasting Graves disease. As to time point: newly diagnosed GD, antithyroid drugs for less than 3 months. PBMC RNA was the source of the TCR library. Building the TCR beta libraries relied on iRepertoire HTBI primers, and CDR3 regions underwent Arm-PCR. Using its own MiXCR run on the multiplex PCR reads, TCRdb lists one record per CDR3 protein. This table has under 250,000 distinct CDR3 sequences, roughly a fifth appearing once. Sequenced material: peripheral blood mononuclear cells (PBMCs), taken at new diagnosis, from a patient treated with antithyroid drugs. Receptors originate from a female donor with Graves disease.

This clonotype was observed many times. The V gene is TRBV5-5, the J gene TRBJ1-5, with D perhaps matching TRBD1 (5 bases). Trimming removed 0 bases from V and 6 bases from J, with 10 bases in between. The V gene's germline CDR1 is SGHKS and CDR2 YYEKEE (reference sequence). The length of the CDR3 is 14 residues. CDR3 nucleotide sequence: TGTGCCAGCAGCTTGGATGGGGCGAGTCAGCCCCAGCATTTT. It is translated as CASSLDGASQPQHF.

This clonotype appeared a few times. This chain uses TRBV10-3 with TRBJ1-1; TRBD1 is a possible D gene (5 bases). CDR3 length equals 12 residues. V lost 0 bases to trimming and J lost 11 bases, with 10 bases between them. CDR1 ENHRY and CDR2 SYGVKD come from the germline V gene. CDR3 DNA sequence: TGTGCCATCAGTGAGTCCAGGGTCGGGGCTTTCTTT. Translated: CAISESRVGAFF.

A few counts support this clonotype. The chain combines TRBV5-1 with TRBJ1-3; weak D call: TRBD1 (5 bases). With 5 bases removed from V and 0 bases from J, the gap between germline ends came to 12 bases. CDR1 SGHRS and CDR2 YFSETQ come from the germline V gene. The CDR3 extends over 15 amino acids. CDR3 region: CASRRDDNSGNTIYF. CDR3 DNA sequence: TGCGCCAGCAGACGGGACGACAACTCTGGAAACACCATATATTTT. Complete variable domain (other parts from reference TRBV5-1 and TRBJ1-3): KAGVTQTPRYLIKTRGQQVTLSCSPISGHRSVSWYQQTPGQGLQFLFEYFSETQRNKGNFPGRFSGRQFSNSRSEMNVSTLELGDSALYLCASRRDDNSGNTIYFGEGSWLTVV.

There are a few counts of this clonotype. The chain couples TRBV11-2 to TRBJ1-2, with a possible D match to TRBD1 (5 bases). Germline V gene lookup returns CDR1 SGHAT and CDR2 FQNNGV. CDR3 length: 14 residues. V was shortened by 4 bases and J by 8 bases, with 17 bases between the two germline ends. The CDR3 loop is CASSSTRGGRGYTF. CDR3 DNA sequence: TGTGCCAGCAGCTCAACTCGGGGGGGGAGAGGCTACACCTTC.

This clonotype was recorded at least ten times. The rearrangement links TRBV10-3 to TRBJ1-2, with 7 bases aligning to TRBD1. V shed 6 bases and J 6 bases; nucleotides not matched to a gene: 7. This CDR3 comprises 13 residues. Per the germline V gene, CDR1 is ENHRY and CDR2 is SYGVKD. The CDR3 nucleotides read TGTGCCATCAGACAAACAGGGGCGGATGGCTACACCTTC. Protein: CAIRQTGADGYTF.

Note on this clonotype: Just one base apart from a much larger clone, this may be a read error. The CDR3 does not close with the conserved phenylalanine or tryptophan, likely indicating a read error. The rearrangement links TRBV5-1 to TRBJ1-3; D ambiguous. The CDR3 runs to 12 residues. Germline V lookup: CDR1 SGHRS, CDR2 YFSETQ. V was trimmed by 0 bases and J by 4 bases, leaving 2 bases between them. CDR3 amino acids: CASSLEGNTIYL. Here the CDR3 DNA reads TGCGCCAGCAGCTTGGAGGGAAACACCATATATCTT.

This clonotype was observed many times. Here the CDR3 reads CATSRPTGNSNQPQHF. The DNA for the CDR3 is TGTGCCACCAGCAGACCGACAGGGAATAGCAATCAGCCCCAGCATTTT. The rearrangement joins TRBV15 to TRBJ1-5; 7 nucleotides line up with TRBD1. There are 16 residues in the CDR3. The germline V gene encodes CDR1 LNHNV and CDR2 YYDKDF (reference sequence). The J segment lost 0 bases and the V segment lost 2 bases, leaving 4 bases of the junction unmatched.

This clonotype was recorded at least ten times. The V call is TRBV7-2, the J call TRBJ2-7; D gene ambiguous. CDR3 length: 9 amino acids. V was pared by 10 bases and J by 3 bases, with 4 bases between. CDR1 and CDR2 (germline): SGHTA, FQGNSA. The CDR3 reads CANLYEQYF. In DNA form, the CDR3 reads TGTGCCAACCTCTACGAGCAGTACTTC. Looking up the rest from reference TRBV7-2 and TRBJ2-7 gives the full variable domain: GAGVSQSPSNKVTEKGKDVELRCDPISGHTALYWYRQSLGQGLEFLIYFQGNSAPDKSGLPSDRFSAERTGGSVSTLTIQRTQQEDSAVYLCANLYEQYFGPGTRLTVT.

This clonotype showed up many times. The V and J genes are TRBV6-1 and TRBJ2-5, with TRBD1 as a possible D gene (5 bases). Germline assignment: CDR1 MNHNS and CDR2 SASEGT. The CDR3 has 15 amino acids. The V end lost 3 bases, the J end lost 1 base, and 12 bases lay between the germline ends. CDR3 DNA sequence: TGTGCCAGCAGTGACCCCCGACAGTTCCAAGAGACCCAGTACTTC. The encoded protein is CASSDPRQFQETQYF.

This clonotype was seen ten or more times. The chain uses TRBV20-1 and TRBJ2-1; 13 nucleotides align to TRBD2. V shed 3 bases and J 5 bases; nucleotides not matched to a gene: 4. This CDR3 spans 15 amino acids. The germline V gene encodes CDR1 DFQATT and CDR2 SNEGSKA (reference sequence). The CDR3 DNA reads TGCAGTGCTAGTGGGACTAGCGGGGACAACAATGAGCAGTTCTTC. This gives the protein CSASGTSGDNNEQFF.

The chain uses TRBV6-2 or TRBV6-3 and TRBJ2-4; D gene ambiguous. Germline lookup yields CDR1 MNHEY and CDR2 SVGEGT. V lost 8 bases and J 3 bases, leaving 11 bases between the germline ends. This CDR3 has 13 residues. CDR3 protein: CASERSGKNIQYF. In DNA form, the CDR3 reads TGTGCCAGCGAGAGGTCGGGCAAAAACATTCAGTACTTC.

This clonotype came up many times. The J gene is TRBJ2-1, the V gene TRBV3-1; maybe TRBD1 (6 bases). Trimming stripped 1 base from V and 2 bases from J, with 9 bases between. The CDR3 runs to 15 residues. The germline V gene has CDR1 LGHDT and CDR2 YNNKEL (reference sequence). For the CDR3, the DNA is TGTGCCAGCAGCCAAGGCAGGGGTCCCTACAATGAGCAGTTCTTC. Translating it yields CASSQGRGPYNEQFF.

This clonotype was found many times. The CDR3 sequence: CASSQWGQANEKLFF. The CDR3 DNA reads TGTGCCAGCAGCCAATGGGGACAGGCTAATGAAAAACTGTTTTTT. This chain uses TRBV14 with TRBJ1-4, with TRBD1 identical over 8 bases. Germline-derived CDR1 and CDR2 are SGHDN and FVKESK. The CDR3 covers 15 residues. V lost 2 bases to trimming and J lost 3 bases; unmatched junction nucleotides: 2.

At least ten counts were recorded for this clonotype. The chain couples TRBV18 to TRBJ2-2; a weak D match, TRBD1 (6 bases). V lost 3 bases and J lost 4, with 12 bases in between. CDR3 size: 15 residues. The germline V gene encodes CDR1 KGHSH and CDR2 LQKENI. The CDR3 DNA sequence: TGTGCCAGCTCACCCGCTCAGGGGCGCACCGGGGAGCTGTTTTTT. Protein: CASSPAQGRTGELFF.

This clonotype has a count of ten or more. The CDR3 protein is CSAPGLRETQYF. The DNA for the CDR3 is TGCAGTGCTCCGGGACTCCGGGAGACCCAGTACTTC. The chain is built from TRBV20-1 and TRBJ2-5; D perhaps matches TRBD2 (6 bases). The germline gives CDR1 DFQATT, CDR2 SNEGSKA (reference sequence). The CDR3 has 12 amino acids. V lost 5 bases, J lost 5 bases, and 12 bases lay in between.

This clonotype was detected ten times or more. V and J are TRBV12-3 or TRBV12-4 and TRBJ1-5; 10 bases align to TRBD1. J gave up 6 bases and V 5 bases, and 7 bases lay outside the gene matches. The CDR3 consists of 15 residues. Here the CDR3 DNA reads TGTGCCAGCAGTCGGGACAGGGGCACGGGTCAGCCCCAGCATTTT. Its protein is CASSRDRGTGQPQHF.

In the case of this clonotype: A far larger clone differs by one base, so this is likely a read error. This chain links TRBV3-1 with TRBJ2-7; D ambiguous. Germline CDR1 is LGHDT and CDR2 is YNNKEL (reference sequence). V was clipped by 6 bases and J by 6 bases, with 18 bases between them. This CDR3 is built from 14 residues. Here the CDR3 DNA reads TGTGCCAGCAGTCCCTCTGTCCCACTATCCGAGCAGTACTTC. As protein: CASSPSVPLSEQYF.

This clonotype was picked up a small number of times. This rearrangement joins TRBV19 to TRBJ1-2; weak D call: TRBD1 (5 bases). V was cut by 6 bases and J by 4 bases, with 15 bases left in between. The CDR3 contains 14 residues. Per germline, CDR1 LNHDA and CDR2 SQIVND (reference sequence). The CDR3 bases are TGTGCCAGTAGGGGCGACACAGGTTCCTATGGCTACACCTTC. Translated, it gives CASRGDTGSYGYTF.

The V gene is TRBV6-1, the J gene TRBJ2-7; TRBD1 matches 8 bases. The CDR3 has 15 residues. J gave up 1 base and V 7 bases, and 9 bases lay outside the gene matches. Per the germline V gene, CDR1 is MNHNS and CDR2 is SASEGT. CDR3 sequence: CASTDAGTGSYEQYF. CDR3 sequence (DNA): TGTGCCAGCACCGATGCCGGGACAGGATCCTACGAGCAGTACTTC.

This clonotype was observed many times. The chain employs TRBV11-3 and TRBJ1-1; weak D call: TRBD1 (6 bases). CDR3 length: 15 amino acids. V dropped 0 bases and J dropped 3 bases, with 11 bases sitting between them. Germline V gene sequence: CDR1 SGHNT, CDR2 YENEEA. The CDR3 region has the DNA TGTGCCAGCAGCTTAGAGGGGGGCCGTGACACTGAAGCTTTCTTT. Protein: CASSLEGGRDTEAFF.

This clonotype appeared a few times. V gene TRBV27 combines with J gene TRBJ1-1, with D tentatively TRBD1 (5 bases). The CDR3 has 12 amino acids. Germline CDR1 and CDR2: MNHEY and SMNVEV (reference sequence). The germline V and J ends were trimmed by 3 bases and 7 bases, with 9 bases remaining between them. CDR3 residues: CASSLMRGEAFF. The CDR3 coding sequence is TGTGCCAGCAGTTTGATGAGGGGTGAAGCTTTCTTT.

In the case of this clonotype: This likely traces to a read error, being one base from a far larger clone. The chain joins TRBV2 to TRBJ2-5, with a tentative D call TRBD2 (5 bases). Gene TRBJ2-1 matches the end of the DNA better, so the J call may be wrong. The CDR3 runs to 14 residues. The germline V gene encodes CDR1 SNHLY and CDR2 FYNNEI. The CDR3 here is CASSGGLDMREQFF. As DNA, the CDR3 is TGTGCCAGCAGTGGAGGGCTGGATATGAGGGAGCAGTTCTTC.

This clonotype was counted ten times or more. The J gene is TRBJ2-1, the V gene TRBV7-2; 9 nucleotides line up with TRBD2. Germline-derived CDR1 and CDR2 are SGHTA and FQGNSA. V lost 8 bases, J lost 9 bases, and 11 bases stayed unmatched. The CDR3 extends over 14 amino acids. The CDR3 is CASGNSGGLFEQFF. CDR3 in DNA: TGTGCCAGCGGAAACAGCGGGGGGTTATTTGAGCAGTTCTTC.

This clonotype was counted many times. The chain joins TRBV7-2 to TRBJ2-7; 7 bases are a match to TRBD1. This CDR3 spans 13 amino acids. Trimming removed 5 bases from V and 7 bases from J; junction bases left unmatched: 8. The germline V gene has CDR1 SGHTA and CDR2 FQGNSA. The CDR3 sequence is CASSRTQGREQYF. CDR3 sequence (DNA): TGTGCCAGCAGCCGAACACAGGGGCGGGAGCAGTACTTC. Variable domain in full (rest from reference TRBV7-2 and TRBJ2-7): GAGVSQSPSNKVTEKGKDVELRCDPISGHTALYWYRQSLGQGLEFLIYFQGNSAPDKSGLPSDRFSAERTGGSVSTLTIQRTQQEDSAVYLCASSRTQGREQYFGPGTRLTVT.

This clonotype was seen many times. The chain links TRBV20-1 to TRBJ2-1; D call uncertain. The length of the CDR3 is 13 residues. Trimming pared 3 bases from V and 6 bases from J, leaving 12 bases between. CDR1 and CDR2 from the germline V gene are DFQATT and SNEGSKA (reference sequence). In nucleotides, the CDR3 is TGCAGTGCTAGTCCGGACCCTTCCAATGAGCAGTTCTTC. The encoded protein is CSASPDPSNEQFF.

This clonotype was detected ten times or more. This sequence joins TRBV5-5 and TRBJ1-1; D is possibly TRBD1 (6 bases). The germline V and J ends were trimmed by 4 bases and 8 bases, with 12 bases remaining between them. CDR3 length equals 12 residues. The V gene's germline CDR1 is SGHKS and CDR2 YYEKEE (reference sequence). This chain's CDR3 is CASSHRQEEAFF. The CDR3 DNA reads TGTGCCAGCAGCCATAGACAGGAAGAAGCTTTCTTT.

This clonotype was picked up many times. The J gene is TRBJ1-3, the V gene TRBV5-5, with TRBD1 matching 7 bases. CDR1 is SGHKS, CDR2 YYEKEE, per germline (reference sequence). The CDR3 totals 16 residues. The trim removed 2 bases at V and 2 bases at J, leaving 7 bases unmatched. In DNA, the CDR3 is TGTGCCAGCAGCTTACAAGGACAGGTAGCTGGAAACACCATATATTTT. Residues: CASSLQGQVAGNTIYF.

This clonotype was counted at least ten times. The chain employs TRBV5-1 and TRBJ1-2, with D tentatively TRBD1 (6 bases). The germline gives CDR1 SGHRS, CDR2 YFSETQ. The CDR3 totals 14 residues. The germline V and J ends were trimmed by 2 bases and 8 bases, with 16 bases remaining between them. CDR3 bases: TGCGCCAGCAGCTTATTAACAGGGAATGGCGGCTACACCTTC. This gives the protein CASSLLTGNGGYTF.

This clonotype was recorded at least ten times. The rearrangement joins TRBV7-2 to TRBJ1-4; D unclear. The germline V and J ends were trimmed by 4 bases and 8 bases, with 20 bases remaining between them. The CDR3 totals 16 residues. Germline V CDR1 and CDR2: SGHTA, FQGNSA. CDR3 region: CASSYLRRSGSEKLFF. CDR3 nucleotide sequence: TGTGCCAGCAGCTACCTACGCCGGTCGGGGTCGGAAAAACTGTTTTTT.

This chain joins TRBV24-1 and TRBJ2-5, with D unclear. There are 14 residues in the CDR3. Trimming removed 9 bases from V and 5 bases from J, with 18 bases in between. CDR1 is KGHDR, CDR2 SFDVKD, per germline. Here the CDR3 DNA reads TGTGCCACCTCCCCCTCGGATGGTGGGGAGACCCAGTACTTC. Residues: CATSPSDGGETQYF.

This clonotype was seen at least ten times. Written as DNA, the CDR3 is TGTGCCAGCAGCCAAGGGGGGGCCCATGGCTACACCTTC. Protein product: CASSQGGAHGYTF. V gene TRBV3-1 combines with J gene TRBJ1-2, with D possibly being TRBD1 (6 bases). Trimming stripped 1 base from V and 6 bases from J, with 9 bases between. There are 13 residues in the CDR3. Germline CDR1 reads LGHDT; CDR2 reads YNNKEL (reference sequence).